The 2 T cell receptor beta chains presented below share a single source sample, sequenced in a study of CD8+CD57+ T cells in acquired aplastic anemia. Genomic DNA, serving as template, underwent TCR beta VDJ and CDR3 profiling. TCRdb called the reads again in MiXCR, with one record for every CDR3 protein. The data contain some 150,000 distinct CDR3 sequences, about 52% of them singletons. By flow cytometry, patients selected for sequencing had shown an expansion of CD8+CD57+ cells. The sample comprised sorted CD4+, CD8+, or CD8+CD57+ T cells (not recorded which) from PBMCs. All receptors come from a human donor with aplastic anemia.

This clonotype showed up just a few times. Sequence at one end of the junction differs from germline and may be a read error. This chain connects TRBV19 to TRBJ2-3; 8 nucleotides align to TRBD2. This CDR3 has 17 residues. Germline CDR1 and CDR2: LNHDA and SQIVND (reference sequence). This CDR3 reads CATPRGGGASCGDTQCF. The CDR3 bases are TGTGCCACCCCTCGGGGGGGGGGGGCTTCGTGTGGAGATACGCAGTGTTTT.

The chain combines TRBV20-1 with TRBJ2-5, with 8 bases that match TRBD2. Per germline, CDR1 DFQATT and CDR2 SNEGSKA (reference sequence). The CDR3 runs 13 residues. The J segment lost 5 bases and the V segment lost 3 bases, leaving 5 bases of the junction unmatched. The CDR3 region is CSARGGGIETQYF. The CDR3 DNA reads TGCAGTGCTAGGGGCGGGGGGATCGAGACCCAGTACTTC.